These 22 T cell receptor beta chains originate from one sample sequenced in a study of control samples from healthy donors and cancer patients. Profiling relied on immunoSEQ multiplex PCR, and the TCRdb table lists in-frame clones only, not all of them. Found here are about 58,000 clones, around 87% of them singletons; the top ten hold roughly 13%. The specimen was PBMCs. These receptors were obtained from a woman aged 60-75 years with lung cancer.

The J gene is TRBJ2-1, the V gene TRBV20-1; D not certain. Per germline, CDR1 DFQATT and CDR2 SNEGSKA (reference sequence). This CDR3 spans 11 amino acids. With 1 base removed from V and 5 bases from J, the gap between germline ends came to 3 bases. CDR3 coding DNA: TGCAGTGCTAGAGGCCACAATGAGCAGTTCTTC. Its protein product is CSARGHNEQFF.

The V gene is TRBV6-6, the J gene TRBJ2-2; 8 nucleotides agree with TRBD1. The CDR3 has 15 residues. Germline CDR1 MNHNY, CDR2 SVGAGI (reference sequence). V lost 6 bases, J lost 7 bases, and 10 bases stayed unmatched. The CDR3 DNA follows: TGTGCCAGCAGCTCCGGACAGGGTGTAATCGGGGAGCTGTTTTTT. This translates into CASSSGQGVIGELFF.

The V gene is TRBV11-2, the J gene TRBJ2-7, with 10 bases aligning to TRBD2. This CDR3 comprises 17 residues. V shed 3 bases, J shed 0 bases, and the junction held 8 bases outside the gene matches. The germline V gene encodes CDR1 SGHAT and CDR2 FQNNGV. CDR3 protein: CASSLTSGSQISYEQYF. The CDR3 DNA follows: TGTGCCAGCAGCTTGACTAGCGGGTCTCAAATCTCCTACGAGCAGTACTTC. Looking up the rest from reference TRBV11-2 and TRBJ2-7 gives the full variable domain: EAGVAQSPRYKIIEKRQSVAFWCNPISGHATLYWYQQILGQGPKLLIQFQNNGVVDDSQLPKDRFSAERLKGVDSTLKIQPAKLEDSAVYLCASSLTSGSQISYEQYFGPGTRLTVT.

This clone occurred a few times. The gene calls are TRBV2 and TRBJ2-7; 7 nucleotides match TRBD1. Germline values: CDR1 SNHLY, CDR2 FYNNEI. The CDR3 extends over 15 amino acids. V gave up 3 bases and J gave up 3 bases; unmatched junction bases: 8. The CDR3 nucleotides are TGTGCCAGCAGTGACCCCGGACAGGCGAACTACGAGCAGTACTTC. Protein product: CASSDPGQANYEQYF.

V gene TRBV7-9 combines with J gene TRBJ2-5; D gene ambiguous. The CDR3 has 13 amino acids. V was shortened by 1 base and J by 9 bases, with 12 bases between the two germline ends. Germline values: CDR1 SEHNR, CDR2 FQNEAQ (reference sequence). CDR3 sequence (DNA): TGTGCCAGCAGCTTAGACCCGGATAAGGCCCAGTACTTC. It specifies CASSLDPDKAQYF. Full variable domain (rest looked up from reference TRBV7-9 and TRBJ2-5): DTGVSQNPRHKITKRGQNVTFRCDPISEHNRLYWYRQTLGQGPEFLTYFQNEAQLEKSRLLSDRFSAERPKGSFSTLEIQRTEQGDSAMYLCASSLDPDKAQYFGPGTRLLVL.

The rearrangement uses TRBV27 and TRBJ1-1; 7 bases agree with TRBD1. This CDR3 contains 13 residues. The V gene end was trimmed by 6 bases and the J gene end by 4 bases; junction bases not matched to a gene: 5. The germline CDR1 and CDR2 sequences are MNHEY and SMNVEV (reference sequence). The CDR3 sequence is CASRRQGGTEAFF. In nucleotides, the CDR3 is TGTGCCAGCAGGAGACAGGGAGGCACTGAAGCTTTCTTT.

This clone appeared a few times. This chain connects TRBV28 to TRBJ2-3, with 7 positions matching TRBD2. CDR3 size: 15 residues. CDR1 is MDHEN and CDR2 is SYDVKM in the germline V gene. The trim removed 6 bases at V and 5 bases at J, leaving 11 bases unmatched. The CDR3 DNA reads TGTGCCAGCAGCGCCTGGAGCGGGGCTAGAGATACGCAGTATTTT. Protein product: CASSAWSGARDTQYF.

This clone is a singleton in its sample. CDR3 nucleotides: TGCGCCAGCAGCTTGGACCGAGGGAGCTACGAGCAGTACTTC. Translating it yields CASSLDRGSYEQYF. This chain connects TRBV5-1 to TRBJ2-7, with D tentatively TRBD2 (5 bases). The V gene's germline CDR1 is SGHRS and CDR2 YFSETQ. V dropped 0 bases and J dropped 3 bases, with 10 bases sitting between them. The CDR3 is 14 residues long.

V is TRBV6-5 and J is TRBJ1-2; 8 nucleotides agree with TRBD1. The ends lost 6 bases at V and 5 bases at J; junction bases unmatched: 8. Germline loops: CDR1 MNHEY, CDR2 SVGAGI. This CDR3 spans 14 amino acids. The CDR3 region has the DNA TGTGCCAGCAGAAAGACAGGGGTAGGGTATGGCTACACCTTC. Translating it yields CASRKTGVGYGYTF.

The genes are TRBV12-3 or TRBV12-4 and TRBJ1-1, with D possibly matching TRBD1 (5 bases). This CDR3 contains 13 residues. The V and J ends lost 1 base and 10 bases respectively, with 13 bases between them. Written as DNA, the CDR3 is TGTGCCAGCAGTTTAGGGGGGGATCTAGGAGCTTTCTTT. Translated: CASSLGGDLGAFF.

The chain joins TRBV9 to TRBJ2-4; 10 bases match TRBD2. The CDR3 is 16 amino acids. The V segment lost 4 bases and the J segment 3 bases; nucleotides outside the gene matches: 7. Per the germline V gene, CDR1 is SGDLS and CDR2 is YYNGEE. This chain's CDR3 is CASSLRTSGGKNIQYF. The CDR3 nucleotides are TGTGCCAGCAGCCTACGGACTAGCGGTGGCAAAAACATTCAGTACTTC. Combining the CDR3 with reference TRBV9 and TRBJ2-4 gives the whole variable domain DSGVTQTPKHLITATGQRVTLRCSPRSGDLSVYWYQQSLDQGLQFLIQYYNGEERAKGNILERFSAQQFPDLHSELNLSSLELGDSALYFCASSLRTSGGKNIQYFGAGTRLSVL.

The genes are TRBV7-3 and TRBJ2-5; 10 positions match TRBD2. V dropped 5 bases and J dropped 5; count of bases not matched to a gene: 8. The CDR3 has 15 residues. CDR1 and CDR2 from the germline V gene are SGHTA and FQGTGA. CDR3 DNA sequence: TGTGCCAGCAGCCCCGGGACTAGCGTTTCGGAGACCCAGTACTTC. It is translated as CASSPGTSVSETQYF.

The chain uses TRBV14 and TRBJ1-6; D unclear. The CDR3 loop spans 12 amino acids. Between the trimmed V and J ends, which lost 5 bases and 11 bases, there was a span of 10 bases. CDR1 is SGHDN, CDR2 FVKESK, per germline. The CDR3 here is CASSTQVPPLHF. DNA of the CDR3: TGTGCCAGCAGCACGCAGGTTCCACCCCTCCACTTT.

This CDR3 reads CASSLLAGGYNEQFF. The CDR3 region has the DNA TGTGCCAGCAGCTTATTAGCGGGGGGCTACAATGAGCAGTTCTTC. V gene TRBV11-1 combines with J gene TRBJ2-1, with TRBD2 matching 10 bases. The trim removed 2 bases at V and 3 bases at J, leaving 1 base unmatched. Per the germline V gene, CDR1 is SGHAT and CDR2 is FQDESV (reference sequence). The CDR3 is 15 amino acids.

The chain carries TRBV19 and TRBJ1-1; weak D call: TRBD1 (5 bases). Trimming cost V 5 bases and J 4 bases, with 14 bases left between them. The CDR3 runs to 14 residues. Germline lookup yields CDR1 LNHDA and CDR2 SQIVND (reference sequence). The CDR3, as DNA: TGTGCCAGTAGTGACAGAAGTGATGGCACTGAAGCTTTCTTT. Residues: CASSDRSDGTEAFF.

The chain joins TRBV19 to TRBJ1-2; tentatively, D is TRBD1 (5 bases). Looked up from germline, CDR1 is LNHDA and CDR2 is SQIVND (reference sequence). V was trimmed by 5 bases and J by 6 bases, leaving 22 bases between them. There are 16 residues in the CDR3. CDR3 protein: CASSRVTPGKLDGYTF. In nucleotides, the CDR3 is TGTGCCAGTAGTCGCGTCACGCCAGGGAAGCTGGATGGCTACACCTTC. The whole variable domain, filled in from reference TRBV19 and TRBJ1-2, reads DGGITQSPKYLFRKEGQNVTLSCEQNLNHDAMYWYRQDPGQGLRLIYYSQIVNDFQKGDIAEGYSVSREKKESFPLTVTSAQKNPTAFYLCASSRVTPGKLDGYTFGSGTRLTVV.

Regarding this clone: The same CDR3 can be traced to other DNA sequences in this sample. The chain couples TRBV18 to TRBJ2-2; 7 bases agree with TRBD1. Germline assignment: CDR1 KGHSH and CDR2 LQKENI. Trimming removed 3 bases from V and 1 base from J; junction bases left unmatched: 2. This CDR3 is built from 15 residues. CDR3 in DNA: TGTGCCAGCTCACCTTGGACAGGGAACACCGGGGAGCTGTTTTTT. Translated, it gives CASSPWTGNTGELFF. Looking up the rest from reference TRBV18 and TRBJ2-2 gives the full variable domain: NAGVMQNPRHLVRRRGQEARLRCSPMKGHSHVYWYRQLPEEGLKFMVYLQKENIIDESGMPKERFSAEFPKEGPSILRIQQVVRGDSAAYFCASSPWTGNTGELFFGEGSRLTVL.

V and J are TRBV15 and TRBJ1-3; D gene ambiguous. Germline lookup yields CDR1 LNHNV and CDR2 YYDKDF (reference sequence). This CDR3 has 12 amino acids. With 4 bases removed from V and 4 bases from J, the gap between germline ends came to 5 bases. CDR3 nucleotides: TGTGCCACCAGCAAAAAAGGAAACACCATATATTTT. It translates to CATSKKGNTIYF.

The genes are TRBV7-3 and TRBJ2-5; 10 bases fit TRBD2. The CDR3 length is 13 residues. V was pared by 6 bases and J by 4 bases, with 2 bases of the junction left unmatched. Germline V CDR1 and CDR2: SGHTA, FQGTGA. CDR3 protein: CASSSSGGETQYF. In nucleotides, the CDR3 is TGTGCCAGCAGTTCTAGCGGGGGAGAGACCCAGTACTTC.

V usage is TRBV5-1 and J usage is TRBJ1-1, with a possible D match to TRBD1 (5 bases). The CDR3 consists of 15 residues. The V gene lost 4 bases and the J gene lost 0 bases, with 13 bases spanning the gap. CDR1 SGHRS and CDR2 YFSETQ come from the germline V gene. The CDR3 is CASSQYDSLNTEAFF. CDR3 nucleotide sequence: TGCGCCAGCAGCCAATACGACAGTTTGAACACTGAAGCTTTCTTT.

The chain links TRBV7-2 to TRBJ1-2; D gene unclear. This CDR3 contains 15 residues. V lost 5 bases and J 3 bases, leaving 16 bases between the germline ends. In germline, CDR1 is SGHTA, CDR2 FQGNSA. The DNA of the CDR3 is TGTGCCAGCAGCCCTACCGACTTATTGGACTATGGCTACACCTTC. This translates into CASSPTDLLDYGYTF. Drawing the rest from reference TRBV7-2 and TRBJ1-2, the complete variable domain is GAGVSQSPSNKVTEKGKDVELRCDPISGHTALYWYRQSLGQGLEFLIYFQGNSAPDKSGLPSDRFSAERTGGSVSTLTIQRTQQEDSAVYLCASSPTDLLDYGYTFGSGTRLTVV.

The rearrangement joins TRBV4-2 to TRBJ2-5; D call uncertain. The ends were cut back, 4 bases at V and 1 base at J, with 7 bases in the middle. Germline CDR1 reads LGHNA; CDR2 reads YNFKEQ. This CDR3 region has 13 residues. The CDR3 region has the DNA TGTGCCAGCAGCCTGTCTTCCCAAGAGACCCAGTACTTC. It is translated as CASSLSSQETQYF.